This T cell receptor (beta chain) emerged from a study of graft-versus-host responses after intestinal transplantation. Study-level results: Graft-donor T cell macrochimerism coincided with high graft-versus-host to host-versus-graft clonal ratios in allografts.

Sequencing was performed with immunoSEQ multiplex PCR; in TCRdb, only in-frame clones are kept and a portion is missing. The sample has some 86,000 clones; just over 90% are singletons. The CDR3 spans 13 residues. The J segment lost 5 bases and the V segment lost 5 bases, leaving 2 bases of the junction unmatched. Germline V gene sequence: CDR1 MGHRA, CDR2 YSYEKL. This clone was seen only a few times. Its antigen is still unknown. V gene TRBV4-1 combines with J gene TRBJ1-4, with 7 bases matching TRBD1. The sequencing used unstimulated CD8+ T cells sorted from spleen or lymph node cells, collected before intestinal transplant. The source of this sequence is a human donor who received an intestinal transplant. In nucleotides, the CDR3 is TGCGCCAGCAGCAAACAGGGGAATGAAAAACTGTTTTTT. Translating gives CASSKQGNEKLFF.